A selection of T cell receptor beta chains follows, all from one sample in a study of T cells in Graves' hyperthyroidism and ophthalmopathy. TCRdb reanalysed the multiplex PCR reads using MiXCR and keeps one entry per CDR3 protein. The sample lists some 440,000 distinct CDR3 sequences; around a sixth were seen once. The sequenced material came from blood. These receptors were collected from a woman aged 18-29 years with Graves' hyperthyroidism. The CDR3 runs from the conserved cysteine through the conserved F or W. The order of the fields is V gene, clone size, J gene, D gene, CDR3 protein, CDR3 DNA. D genes are given only for firm matches. Clone size is not always given. Where it is, it says once, few, many or a class for expanded clones.

TRBV18	many	TRBJ1-2	NA	CASSPTAVYGYTF	TGTGCCAGCTCACCGACAGCAGTCTATGGCTACACCTTC
TRBV29-1	NA	TRBJ2-7	TRBD1	CSVAYGTASVEQYF	TGCAGCGTTGCATACGGGACAGCGTCGGTTGAGCAGTACTTC
TRBV3-1	few	TRBJ1-2	TRBD1	CASSPDGQGAKGYTF	TGTGCCAGCAGCCCTGACGGGCAGGGGGCGAAGGGCTACACCTTC
TRBV7-3	NA	TRBJ1-1	NA	CASSLSGEAFF	TGTGCCAGCAGCTTATCTGGTGAAGCTTTCTTT
TRBV11-2	many	TRBJ1-3	NA	CASSLSTDSGNTIYF	TGTGCCAGCAGCTTGTCTACGGACTCTGGAAACACCATATATTTT
TRBV20-1	many	TRBJ2-7	TRBD1	CSATTGGTGPYEQYF	TGCAGTGCTACAACAGGGGGCACCGGGCCCTACGAGCAGTACTTC
TRBV29-1	few	TRBJ1-4	NA	CSVEAGRELFF	TGCAGCGTTGAAGCCGGGAGGGAACTGTTTTTT
TRBV3-1	many	TRBJ2-7	TRBD2	CASSQGLAGTLSYEQYF	TGTGCCAGCAGCCAGGGACTAGCGGGAACCCTCTCCTACGAGCAGTACTTC
TRBV7-6	NA	TRBJ1-1	NA	CASSLNGHTEAFF	TGTGCCAGCAGCTTAAACGGCCACACTGAAGCTTTCTTT
TRBV10-3	few	TRBJ1-2	NA	CAISERGADGYTF	TGTGCCATCAGTGAGAGGGGAGCGGATGGCTACACCTTC
TRBV4-3	few	TRBJ1-6	NA	CASSQEASWSSYNSPLHF	TGCGCCAGCAGCCAAGAGGCCAGTTGGAGCTCCTATAATTCACCCCTCCACTTT
TRBV7-8	many	TRBJ2-2	NA	CASSPRPRIGAENTGELFF	TGTGCCAGCAGCCCACGCCCTCGTATCGGAGCGGAGAACACCGGGGAGCTGTTTTTT
TRBV9	NA	TRBJ2-7	NA	CASSVGASYEQYF	TGTGCCAGCAGCGTCGGAGCCTCCTACGAGCAGTACTTC
TRBV27	few	TRBJ2-3	NA	CASRGGQELRTDTQYF	TGTGCCAGCAGAGGGGGGCAGGAACTTCGCACAGATACGCAGTATTTT
TRBV28	few	TRBJ1-2	NA	CASRANYGYTF	TGTGCCAGCCGGGCGAACTATGGCTACACCTTC
TRBV28	many	TRBJ2-7	TRBD1	CASSPVPGQSSYEQYF	TGTGCCAGCAGTCCTGTCCCGGGACAGTCCTCCTACGAGCAGTACTTC